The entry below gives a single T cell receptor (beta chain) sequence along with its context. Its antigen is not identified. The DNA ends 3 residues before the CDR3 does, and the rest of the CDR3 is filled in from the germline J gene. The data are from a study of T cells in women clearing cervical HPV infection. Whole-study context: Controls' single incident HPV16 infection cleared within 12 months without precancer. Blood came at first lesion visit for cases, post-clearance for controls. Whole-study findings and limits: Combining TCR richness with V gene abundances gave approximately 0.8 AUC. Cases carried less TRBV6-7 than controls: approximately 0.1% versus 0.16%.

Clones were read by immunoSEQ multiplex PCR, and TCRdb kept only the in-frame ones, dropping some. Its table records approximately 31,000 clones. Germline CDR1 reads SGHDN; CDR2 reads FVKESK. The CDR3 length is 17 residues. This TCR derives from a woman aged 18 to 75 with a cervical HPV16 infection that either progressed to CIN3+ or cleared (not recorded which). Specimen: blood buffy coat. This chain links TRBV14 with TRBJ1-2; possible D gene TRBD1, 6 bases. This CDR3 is CASSQELPGQPSSGYTF. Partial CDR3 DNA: TGTGCCAGCAGCCAAGAACTTCCAGGACAGCCCTCGAGCGGC. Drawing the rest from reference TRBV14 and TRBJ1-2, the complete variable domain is EAGVTQFPSHSVIEKGQTVTLRCDPISGHDNLYWYRRVMGKEIKFLLHFVKESKQDESGMPNNRFLAERTGGTYSTLKVQPAELEDSGVYFCASSQELPGQPSSGYTFGSGTRLTVV.